Shown below are 17 T cell receptor beta chains from a single sample sequenced in a study of cytomegalovirus exposure and HLA in healthy donors. The PCR ran on 60 Vbeta and 13 Jbeta primers. Generated by immunoSEQ multiplex PCR, the TCRdb table keeps only in-frame clones and is missing some. The sample records roughly 150,000 clones, roughly 80% being singletons. Sample: PBMCs. The receptors come from a male donor in good health and CMV-seronegative.

This chain links TRBV6-5 with TRBJ1-1; D gene uncertain. This CDR3 comprises 14 residues. Germline CDR1 is MNHEY and CDR2 is SVGAGI. V was pared by 6 bases and J by 4 bases, with 15 bases between. DNA for the CDR3: TGTGCCAGCAGGAATCGGGGAATGGGCACTGAAGCTTTCTTT. It translates to CASRNRGMGTEAFF.

In this sample, this clone turned up once. The gene calls are TRBV7-6 and TRBJ2-2; a possible D gene is TRBD1 (5 bases). The V end was cut by 6 bases, the J end by 3 bases, with 11 bases between. The CDR3 spans 14 residues. CDR1 SGHVS and CDR2 FNYEAQ come from the germline V gene. The CDR3, as DNA: TGTGCCAGCAGAGAACCCAGGGACACCGGGGAGCTGTTTTTT. This gives the protein CASREPRDTGELFF.

In its sample, this clone was seen a few times. The genes are TRBV28 and TRBJ2-7; 10 nucleotides line up with TRBD1. After removal of 8 bases from V and 5 bases from J, the junction contained 12 bases not matched to a gene. Germline-derived CDR1 and CDR2 are MDHEN and SYDVKM. The length of the CDR3 is 15 residues. In nucleotides, the CDR3 is TGTGCCAGCTCGATTTCCGGGACAGGGGCCCACGAGCAGTACTTC. Its protein product is CASSISGTGAHEQYF. Complete variable domain (other parts from reference TRBV28 and TRBJ2-7): DVKVTQSSRYLVKRTGEKVFLECVQDMDHENMFWYRQDPGLGLRLIYFSYDVKMKEKGDIPEGYSVSREKKERFSLILESASTNQTSMYLCASSISGTGAHEQYFGPGTRLTVT.

The chain is built from TRBV7-9 and TRBJ1-4; the D gene is possibly TRBD1 (6 bases). CDR3 length equals 14 residues. From germline, CDR1 is SEHNR and CDR2 FQNEAQ (reference sequence). V was cut by 3 bases and J by 8 bases, with 13 bases left in between. The CDR3 loop is CASSFAGTQEKLFF. The CDR3 DNA reads as TGTGCCAGCAGCTTCGCCGGGACACAGGAAAAACTGTTTTTT.

The sample holds one count of this clone. The CDR3 reads CASSAGQGWGYTF. The DNA of the CDR3 is TGTGCCAGCAGTGCTGGACAGGGGTGGGGCTACACCTTC. The rearrangement uses TRBV6-1 and TRBJ1-2; 9 nucleotides align to TRBD1. This CDR3 region has 13 residues. Germline CDR1 and CDR2: MNHNS and SASEGT. Trimming at V came to 4 bases and at J to 8 bases, leaving 5 bases not matched to a gene.

The J gene is TRBJ2-5, the V gene TRBV10-3; TRBD2 aligns across 8 bases. Per the germline V gene, CDR1 is ENHRY and CDR2 is SYGVKD. V dropped 10 bases and J dropped 0; count of bases not matched to a gene: 4. The CDR3 spans 13 residues. The CDR3 loop reads CATGGDYQETQYF. In DNA form, the CDR3 reads TGTGCCACCGGGGGGGACTACCAAGAGACCCAGTACTTC.

This clone came up once. The chain employs TRBV19 and TRBJ2-7, with a tentative D call TRBD2 (6 bases). The CDR3 runs 16 residues. The germline CDR1 and CDR2 sequences are LNHDA and SQIVND (reference sequence). Trimming cost V 0 bases and J 3 bases, with 15 bases left between them. CDR3 amino acids: CASSIDLTRGDYEQYF. CDR3 nucleotide sequence: TGTGCCAGTAGTATAGACCTGACTAGAGGGGACTACGAGCAGTACTTC. Using reference TRBV19 and TRBJ2-7 for the parts outside the CDR3, the full variable domain is DGGITQSPKYLFRKEGQNVTLSCEQNLNHDAMYWYRQDPGQGLRLIYYSQIVNDFQKGDIAEGYSVSREKKESFPLTVTSAQKNPTAFYLCASSIDLTRGDYEQYFGPGTRLTVT.

This clone showed up just once. V is TRBV9 and J is TRBJ2-1; 9 bases map to TRBD1. The CDR3 is 17 residues long. The germline V gene has CDR1 SGDLS and CDR2 YYNGEE. The V and J ends lost 1 base and 3 bases, in that order; junction bases with no gene match: 8. The CDR3 nucleotides are TGTGCCAGCAGCGTATCCGCCGGGACAGGGCGCTACAATGAGCAGTTCTTC. Its protein product is CASSVSAGTGRYNEQFF.

The rearrangement uses TRBV19 and TRBJ1-1, with TRBD1 matching over 7 bases. Germline lookup yields CDR1 LNHDA and CDR2 SQIVND (reference sequence). The CDR3 sequence is 15 residues long. V was pared by 3 bases and J by 0 bases, with 4 bases of the junction left unmatched. CDR3 amino acids: CASSIPGTVNTEAFF. CDR3 DNA: TGTGCCAGTAGTATCCCCGGGACAGTGAACACTGAAGCTTTCTTT.

A single count supports this clone. This rearrangement joins TRBV21-1 to TRBJ2-2; the D call in the table, TRBD2, was not verified against the DNA. TRBV21-1 is described as a pseudogene. The CDR3 sequence is 19 residues long. DNA for the CDR3: TGTGCCAGCAGCAAAAGGGGCAGGGCAGGCTGGAGGGGCACCGGGGAGCTGTTTTTT. Protein product: CASSKRGRAGWRGTGELFF.

The chain couples TRBV5-4 to TRBJ2-5, with TRBD2 matching over 15 bases. The CDR3 is 16 amino acids. Looked up from germline, CDR1 is SGHNT and CDR2 is YYREEE (reference sequence). Losses at the gene ends were 1 base for V and 4 bases for J; bases not matched to a gene: 2. The CDR3 coding sequence is TGTGCCAGCAGCTTGCGGACTAGCGGGAGGGGAGAGACCCAGTACTTC. Its translation: CASSLRTSGRGETQYF.

The rearrangement uses TRBV7-6 and TRBJ1-1, with D hard to call. Germline assignment: CDR1 SGHVS and CDR2 FNYEAQ. Deletions cut 1 base from V and 4 bases from J, with 13 bases between. This CDR3 comprises 15 residues. DNA of the CDR3: TGTGCCAGCAGCTTAGGTGCGGGAGGGAGCACTGAAGCTTTCTTT. Translating it yields CASSLGAGGSTEAFF.

This sequence joins TRBV11-2 and TRBJ1-3, with unresolved D. V dropped 7 bases and J dropped 4 bases, with 11 bases sitting between them. Germline V lookup: CDR1 SGHAT, CDR2 FQNNGV. The CDR3 loop spans 13 amino acids. The CDR3 sequence is CASNRPPGNTIYF. In nucleotides, the CDR3 is TGTGCCAGCAACAGACCCCCGGGAAACACCATATATTTT.

The genes are TRBV2 and TRBJ1-5, with D uncertain. V was clipped by 7 bases and J by 3 bases, with 10 bases between them. Germline CDR1 and CDR2: SNHLY and FYNNEI. CDR3 length equals 13 residues. CDR3 amino acids: CASTRVLNQPQHF. DNA of the CDR3: TGTGCCAGCACCCGGGTCCTCAATCAGCCCCAGCATTTT.

J is TRBJ2-7 and V is TRBV4-3; 12 bases match TRBD2. Germline assignment: CDR1 LGHNA and CDR2 YSLEER. Trimming removed 0 bases from V and 6 bases from J; junction bases left unmatched: 18. The CDR3 runs 20 residues. CDR3 coding DNA: TGCGCCAGCAGCCAAGAGTGGGTTGGGGGCCTAGCGGGAGGGCTACGCGAGCAGTACTTC. This codes for CASSQEWVGGLAGGLREQYF.

V and J are TRBV28 and TRBJ2-5; D is unresolved. CDR1 is MDHEN and CDR2 is SYDVKM in the germline V gene. Trimming pared 6 bases from V and 0 bases from J, leaving 14 bases between. The CDR3 extends over 15 amino acids. The CDR3 DNA follows: TGTGCCAGCAGGGGCAGCCAGTTTTACCAAGAGACCCAGTACTTC. Residues: CASRGSQFYQETQYF.

This sequence joins TRBV6-1 and TRBJ1-5, with D unresolved. CDR1 MNHNS and CDR2 SASEGT come from the germline V gene. This CDR3 spans 13 amino acids. V shed 6 bases and J shed 6 bases, with 12 bases lying between them. The CDR3 sequence is CASRQDYTQPQHF. The CDR3 DNA follows: TGTGCCAGCAGACAAGACTACACTCAGCCCCAGCATTTT.